This T cell receptor beta chain was captured by sequencing in a study of cytomegalovirus exposure and HLA in healthy donors. Study-level findings and limits: TCR beta V- and J-gene trimming, according to a later analysis, was linked to a missense DCLRE1C variant. Most of the CMV-associated TCR beta chains (in a later analysis) appeared to be HLA-restricted.

The PCR had 60 Vbeta and 13 Jbeta primers. Libraries were prepared by immunoSEQ multiplex PCR; TCRdb keeps only in-frame clonotypes and omits some of them. The data show over 150,000 clones, about 80% seen once. Germline loops: CDR1 SEHNR, CDR2 FQNEAQ (reference sequence). This CDR3 spans 14 amino acids. The V segment lost 5 bases and the J segment 9 bases; nucleotides outside the gene matches: 11. The count of this clone is one. No antigen is known for it. The rearrangement links TRBV7-9 to TRBJ1-2, with TRBD1 matching 8 bases. Sample: PBMCs. The sequence derives from a man aged 25-40 years in good health and CMV-seronegative. CDR3 sequence reads: CASSTLSDRDRYTF. CDR3 coding DNA: TGTGCCAGCAGCACATTATCGGACAGGGATCGCTACACCTTC.